This T cell receptor (beta chain) was identified during a study of spatial heterogeneity in lung cancer (dated by TCRdb to about 2019). About the full investigation: More beta-chain than alpha-chain transcripts were consistently detected, likely reflecting higher beta-chain transcript abundance. A strong correlation was found between TCR transcript counts in tumor regions and a T cell transcriptional module score from matched bulk RNA-seq. In the raw uncorrected reads, each unique combination of TCR and UMI appeared more than ten times on average. In non-small cell lung cancer, the study made a quantitative comparison of TCR alpha and beta repertoires among multiple tumor regions, matched nontumor lung and blood. The study linked features of the TCR repertoire to counts of nonsynonymous mutations, which were determined by whole-exome sequencing of tumor tissue. Both alpha and beta chains were TCR-sequenced in approximately 220 tumor regions, about 69 matched nontumor lung samples and roughly 50 PBMC samples obtained at surgery. Study-level results and caveats: Counts of ubiquitous and regional expanded TCRs were found to correlate with counts of ubiquitous and regional nonsynonymous mutations, respectively. TCR-seq was estimated to cover only roughly 7% of tumor T cells for alpha chains and about 13% for beta chains. A correlation was observed between the number of expanded intratumoral alpha and beta TCRs and the tumor nonsynonymous mutation count. Additional single-cell paired TCR alpha and beta sequencing was considered necessary to confirm, at a functional level, the hypothesis that regional TCRs recognize regional mutations.

To note about this clonotype: The specificity of this receptor is unknown. Qualities for individual bases were not recorded, and no much larger clone is one base off. The library was designed around alpha chains, so this beta chain is a stray read whose abundance carries little weight.

V drops 5 bases and J drops 10 bases, leaving 12 bases in between. From the cysteine through the phenylalanine, the CDR3 covers 12 amino acids. Only the CDR3 part of the read is kept: 36 bases, read in frame from the first base. Via the germline V gene, CDR1 is SGHAT and CDR2 FQNNGV. According to the study, the label for this sample's time point signals: sample taken at primary tumor resection. Donors were around 69 patients with early-stage, untreated non-small cell lung cancer from the lung TRACERx cohort. TCR sequencing used whole RNA extracted from tumor and nontumor lung tissue, or from cryopreserved PBMC samples, without cell sorting. Only patients for whom sufficient RNA was available from at least two tumor regions were selected for TCR sequencing. Before being selected, tumor and adjacent nontumor lung specimens were reviewed by a lung pathologist. Libraries were built with 5' RACE. The instrument given in TCRdb is NextSeq 500. The TCR library protocol attached a unique molecular identifier to each TCR cDNA molecule to allow correction of PCR and sequencing errors. As for the authors' bioinformatics: TCR identification, UMI-based error correction and CDR3 extraction were all carried out with Decombinator tools. Expanded TCRs were defined as those above a frequency of 2 per 1,000, corresponding to the top 1% of the tumor frequency distribution. Expanded tumor TCRs were classed as regional if statistically deemed absent (corrected P<0.05) from at least one tumor region, otherwise ubiquitous. Renyi diversity was computed with the R vegan package after each repertoire had been subsampled 100 times to 5,000 TCRs. CDR3 similarity networks were built from amino acid triplet string-kernel similarity, connecting CDR3s with pairwise similarity above 0.82. TCRdb reanalyzed the raw reads on its own, using fastp at Q25 for trimming and MiXCR for clone calling, and kept in-frame beta chains. Rows matching on CDR3 protein sequence are summarized as one entry with the most common DNA and genes. In this record, the V and J calls reflect TCRdb's handling and not the investigators' own analysis. For this sample the table gives approximately 1,200 distinct CDR3 sequences, of which 32% were detected only once. Approximately 32% of the sample is held by the ten biggest clonotypes.

Sequencing was performed on lung tumor tissue, taken at surgery. The chain links TRBV11-2 with TRBJ2-1; the D segment might be TRBD1 or TRBD2, since each matches 5 bases. The source is a male donor with early-stage non-small cell lung cancer. The nucleotide sequence reads as follows: TGTGCCAGCAGCAAGGGGACCGACGAGCAGTTCTTC. It translates as CASSKGTDEQFF.